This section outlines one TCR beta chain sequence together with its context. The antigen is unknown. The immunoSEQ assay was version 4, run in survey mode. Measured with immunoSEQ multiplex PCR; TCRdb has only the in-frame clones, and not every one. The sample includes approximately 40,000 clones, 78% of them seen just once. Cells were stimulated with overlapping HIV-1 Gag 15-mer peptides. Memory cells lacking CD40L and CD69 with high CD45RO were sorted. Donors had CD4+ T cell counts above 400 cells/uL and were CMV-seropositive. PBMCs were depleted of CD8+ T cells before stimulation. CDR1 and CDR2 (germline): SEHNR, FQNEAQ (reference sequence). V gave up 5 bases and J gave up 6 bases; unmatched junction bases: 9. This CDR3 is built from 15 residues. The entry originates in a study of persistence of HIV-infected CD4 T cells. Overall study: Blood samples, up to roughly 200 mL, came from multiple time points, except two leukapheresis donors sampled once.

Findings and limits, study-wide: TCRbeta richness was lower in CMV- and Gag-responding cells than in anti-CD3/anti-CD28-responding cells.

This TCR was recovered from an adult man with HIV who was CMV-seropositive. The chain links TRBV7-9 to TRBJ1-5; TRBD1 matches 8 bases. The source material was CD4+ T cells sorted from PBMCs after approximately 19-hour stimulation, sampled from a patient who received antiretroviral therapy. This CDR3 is CASSATGVSVQPQHF. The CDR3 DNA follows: TGTGCCAGCAGCGCGACAGGGGTATCGGTTCAGCCCCAGCATTTT.